The subject of this entry is one T cell receptor beta chain. Its antigen has not been determined. There are no base qualities to consult, and no much larger clone falls within one base. This specimen comes from a study of T cell responses to AZD1222 COVID-19 vaccine (dated by TCRdb to the early 2020s). With regard to the full study: AZD1222 recipients with second doses at about 4 weeks or about 12 weeks were pooled, because spike-specific TCR depth and breadth did not differ between schedules. A total of 233 trial participants underwent TCR sequencing, of whom 200 to 220 received two doses of AZD1222 and some 25 received two doses of the MenACWY control vaccine. Trial participants were enrolled by age into 18-55, 56-69 and 70-plus year subgroups, with roughly 150, 30 and 60 TCR-sequenced participants respectively.

Results the study describes overall, beyond this receptor: Reportedly, close to half of the unique spike-specific TCRs recognized epitopes lying outside the regions that are mutated in the B.1.351 and B.1.1.7 variants. No day 14 peak-response samples were available, so repertoires were characterized only after the peak T cell response. After two AZD1222 doses, both the breadth and the depth of spike-specific TCRs were significantly higher than at day 0 and than in MenACWY recipients. Conclusions about previously exposed vaccinees are limited because only five to seven AZD1222 recipients were SARS-CoV-2 seropositive at baseline. The vaccine-associated CD4 TCRs covered the entire spike protein, and the dominant responses fell in regions 160-218 and 743-854. The 56-69-year group was small, and its depth increase did not reach significance, likely because of low power. Participants were mostly white British and included more females than males, and it was suggested by the authors that clonal diversity may have been underestimated.

Clipping removes 3 bases from V and 7 bases from J, with 6 as the unmatched junction base count. The CDR1 and CDR2 encoded by the germline V gene are KGHDR and SFDVKD. From the cysteine through the phenylalanine, the CDR3 covers 15 amino acids. The kept DNA is CDR3 alone, 45 bases in frame from the first base. The time point label of this sample denotes: baseline before first vaccination. Vaccinee samples came from UK trials COV001 and COV002, including a single-blind randomized controlled phase 2/3 trial of AZD1222 (ChAdOx1 nCoV-19) in healthy adults. For TCRbeta chain sequencing, PBMC samples from trial participants were taken at day 0 and at day 28 after the second dose. The CDR3 regions of human TCRbeta chains were analyzed by immunosequencing. Per the original workflow: Repertoire TCRs were checked for matches against a reference library of SARS-CoV-2-specific TCRs that had been generated using the MIRA antigen-specificity platform. Breadth was defined as the fraction of unique TCRs that were SARS-CoV-2-associated, and depth was defined as the fraction of total T cells that were SARS-CoV-2-associated. Using the MIRA data, every spike-specific TCR was mapped to the spike region that the TCR reacted to and assigned to either a CD4 or a CD8 class. Log10-transformed breadth and depth values were compared by one-way ANOVA with Sidak's multiple comparisons tests. The immuneACCESS repertoire file appears here via TCRdb, limited to in-frame rearrangements. These files lack a portion of the clones; in checked studies, under half of the deficit traces to unresolved V genes, and the cause of the others is not known. From that table come the V and J calls and clone size; the DNA was used to work out D and trimming. This sample has 70,000 to 90,000 clones in its table, and over 85% of those were observed once. Around 3% of the sample lies in the top ten.

The specimen comprised peripheral blood, sampled on day 0 of AZD1222 vaccination. This receptor was obtained from an adult in good health. This chain joins TRBV24-1 to TRBJ1-5, with 9 bases matching TRBD1. The CDR3 protein: CATSDGTGSGQPQHF. At the DNA level, the sequence is TGTGCCACCAGTGATGGGACAGGGTCAGGGCAGCCCCAGCATTTT.